The 10 T cell receptor beta chains listed next were all sequenced from one sample in a study of CD8+ T cells in alopecia areata. The authors extracted RNA and reverse transcribed it into cDNA as the sequencing template. The table came from immunoSEQ multiplex PCR; TCRdb's copy has only in-frame clones and leaves some out. The table records about 120,000 clones, about 60% of them present only once. The treatment: oral pan-JAK inhibitor, 5-10 mg twice daily. The sequencing used CD8+ T cells sorted from blood, collected at week 24, from a patient treated with tofacitinib. The source of these receptors is a human donor with alopecia areata.

The V call is TRBV9, the J call TRBJ1-2; D unclear. The germline V gene encodes CDR1 SGDLS and CDR2 YYNGEE. V lost 0 bases, J lost 8 bases, and 14 bases lay in between. The CDR3 length is 14 residues. CDR3 sequence: CASSVENERTGYTF. The CDR3 nucleotides are TGTGCCAGCAGCGTAGAGAACGAGAGAACCGGCTACACCTTC.

The chain has TRBV25-1 and TRBJ2-7; no clear D gene. The CDR3 loop spans 13 amino acids. Trimming shortened V by 6 bases and J by 5 bases, and 14 bases separated the two germline ends. The germline CDR1 and CDR2 sequences are MGHDK and SYGVNS. The CDR3 region is CASSVPSKDEQYF. The CDR3 DNA sequence: TGTGCCAGCAGCGTCCCGAGTAAGGACGAGCAGTACTTC.

Comments on this clone: Different DNA sequences within this sample yield the same CDR3. The CDR3 sequence: CASSSRIDTQYF. CDR3 bases: TGTGCCAGCAGTTCACGGATCGATACGCAGTATTTT. V gene TRBV27 combines with J gene TRBJ2-3; no reliable D call. The CDR3 spans 12 residues. Looked up from germline, CDR1 is MNHEY and CDR2 is SMNVEV (reference sequence). V lost 4 bases to trimming and J lost 6 bases, with 8 bases between them.

This chain links TRBV2 with TRBJ2-7; 8 nucleotides agree with TRBD1. The V gene end was trimmed by 7 bases and the J gene end by 6 bases; junction bases not matched to a gene: 5. Germline assignment: CDR1 SNHLY and CDR2 FYNNEI. The CDR3 loop spans 12 amino acids. The CDR3 nucleotides are TGTGCCAGCACCTGGACAGGGAGCGAGCAGTACTTC. This sequence encodes CASTWTGSEQYF.

The chain combines TRBV7-9 with TRBJ2-3; 13 bases line up with TRBD2. CDR1 and CDR2 (germline): SEHNR, FQNEAQ (reference sequence). Germline trimming cut 3 bases from V and 0 bases from J; bases unmatched to any gene: 6. The CDR3 runs 18 residues. In DNA, the CDR3 is TGTGCCAGCAGCTTCAGGACTAGCGGGGGCCTTAGCACAGATACGCAGTATTTT. It encodes CASSFRTSGGLSTDTQYF.

V usage is TRBV2 and J usage is TRBJ2-5; TRBD1 aligns across 7 bases. Germline CDR1 is SNHLY and CDR2 is FYNNEI. V was clipped by 5 bases and J by 3 bases; unmatched bases: 12. This CDR3 is built from 16 residues. The CDR3 DNA reads as TGTGCCAGCAGTCTATTCTCAGGGGGTGAGGAAGAGACCCAGTACTTC. Translation: CASSLFSGGEEETQYF.

The chain uses TRBV4-1 and TRBJ1-2, with TRBD1 as a possible D gene (6 bases). Trimming took off 1 base at V and 7 bases at J, with 13 bases between the two ends. This CDR3 has 14 amino acids. The germline gives CDR1 MGHRA, CDR2 YSYEKL. This CDR3 is CASSQVGDIRGYTF. In DNA, the CDR3 is TGCGCCAGCAGCCAAGTGGGGGACATTCGTGGCTACACCTTC.

This clone was seen once. The chain links TRBV14 to TRBJ2-1; 12 bases align to TRBD2. Losses at the gene ends were 4 bases for V and 0 bases for J; bases not matched to a gene: 10. This CDR3 is 19 amino acids long. Germline V gene data show CDR1 as SGHDN and CDR2 as FVKESK. The DNA for the CDR3 is TGTGCCAGCAGCCCTCTAGCGGGGGGGCAGAAGAGCTCCTACAATGAGCAGTTCTTC. As protein: CASSPLAGGQKSSYNEQFF.

This clone was observed a handful of times. The germline gene is not matched at one end of the junction; a read error may be the cause. The V call is TRBV6-4, the J call TRBJ1-1; no reliable D call. The CDR3 sequence is 13 residues long. CDR1 MRHNA and CDR2 SNTAGT come from the germline V gene. The CDR3 DNA is TGTGCCAGCAGTTACTCGGACAACACTGAAGCTTTCTTT. It encodes CASSYSDNTEAFF.

Details on this clone: The junction departs from germline at one end; a sequencing error may be responsible. The rearrangement joins TRBV7-6 to TRBJ2-1; TRBD2 is a possible D gene (7 bases). The CDR3 has 15 amino acids. CDR1 is SGHVS and CDR2 is FNYEAQ in the germline V gene. The CDR3 sequence: CASTLGGGSYNEQFF. The CDR3 nucleotides read TGTGCCAGCACCTTAGGGGGGGGCTCCTACAATGAGCAGTTCTTC.